The 18 T cell receptor beta chains below were found in one sample sequenced in a study of cytomegalovirus exposure and HLA in healthy donors. Both 60 Vbeta primers and 13 Jbeta primers went into the PCR. Sequencing was performed with immunoSEQ multiplex PCR; in TCRdb, only in-frame clones are kept and a portion is missing. Here the sample spans about 130,000 clones, around 80% being singletons. Sequencing was performed on PBMCs. These receptor sequences come from a female donor in good health and CMV-seropositive.

Only a few counts were recorded for this clone. This chain links TRBV5-1 with TRBJ2-3; a possible D gene is TRBD2 (6 bases). This CDR3 has 17 amino acids. Between the trimmed V and J ends, which lost 0 bases and 2 bases, there was a span of 16 bases. CDR1 and CDR2 from the germline V gene are SGHRS and YFSETQ. The CDR3 is CASSLDPAEGPTDTQYF. CDR3 sequence (DNA): TGCGCCAGCAGCTTGGACCCAGCGGAGGGCCCCACAGATACGCAGTATTTT.

V and J are TRBV18 and TRBJ2-5, with TRBD2 matching 10 bases. V shed 4 bases, J shed 2 bases, and the junction held 7 bases outside the gene matches. The CDR3 extends over 16 amino acids. Germline CDR1 KGHSH, CDR2 LQKENI. This CDR3 reads CASSLGTSVQQETQYF. The CDR3 DNA follows: TGTGCCAGCTCACTCGGGACTAGCGTACAACAAGAGACCCAGTACTTC.

Only a few counts were recorded for this clone. The chain has TRBV2 and TRBJ2-3; the D is unclear. V lost 7 bases, J lost 1 base, and 12 bases lay in between. Per germline, CDR1 SNHLY and CDR2 FYNNEI. CDR3 length: 14 residues. This CDR3 reads CASKETTGTDTQYF. The CDR3, as DNA: TGTGCCAGCAAGGAGACCACCGGCACAGATACGCAGTATTTT. Variable domain in full (rest from reference TRBV2 and TRBJ2-3): EPEVTQTPSHQVTQMGQEVILRCVPISNHLYFYWYRQILGQKVEFLVSFYNNEISEKSEIFDDQFSVERPDGSNFTLKIRSTKLEDSAMYFCASKETTGTDTQYFGPGTRLTVL.

The chain has TRBV7-2 and TRBJ1-1; D gene uncertain. The CDR3 has 12 amino acids. Germline V lookup: CDR1 SGHTA, CDR2 FQGNSA. Trimming left V 5 bases short and J 7 bases short, with 11 bases between. CDR3 residues: CASSTYRGEAFF. In DNA form, the CDR3 reads TGTGCCAGCAGCACCTACCGCGGTGAAGCTTTCTTT.

The chain couples TRBV5-1 to TRBJ1-1; D might be TRBD1 (5 bases). V dropped 0 bases and J dropped 0 bases, with 12 bases sitting between them. There are 16 residues in the CDR3. The germline V gene encodes CDR1 SGHRS and CDR2 YFSETQ. Here the CDR3 DNA reads TGCGCCAGCAGCTTGGACGGTGGCAGGGTGAACACTGAAGCTTTCTTT. It codes for CASSLDGGRVNTEAFF.

The chain couples TRBV25-1 to TRBJ1-4; TRBD1 agrees at 9 bases. The germline gives CDR1 MGHDK, CDR2 SYGVNS. J gave up 5 bases and V 4 bases, and 5 bases lay outside the gene matches. This CDR3 region has 15 residues. CDR3 sequence reads: CASSAWDRANEKLFF. The DNA for the CDR3 is TGTGCCAGCAGTGCATGGGACAGGGCGAATGAAAAACTGTTTTTT.

As to this clone: This CDR3 is also generated by other DNA sequences in the sample. CDR3 region: CASSVADTGELFF. The CDR3, as DNA: TGTGCCAGCAGCGTAGCAGACACCGGGGAGCTGTTTTTT. V usage is TRBV9 and J usage is TRBJ2-2; D call uncertain. The ends were cut back, 0 bases at V and 3 bases at J, with 3 bases in the middle. This CDR3 comprises 13 residues. Per the germline V gene, CDR1 is SGDLS and CDR2 is YYNGEE.

The chain uses TRBV29-1 and TRBJ1-1, with 7 bases lining up with TRBD1. Losses at the gene ends were 6 bases for V and 1 base for J; bases not matched to a gene: 5. This CDR3 has 13 residues. In germline, CDR1 is SQVTM, CDR2 ANQGSEA. CDR3 sequence reads: CSVVRTGNTEAFF. DNA for the CDR3: TGCAGCGTGGTACGGACAGGGAACACTGAAGCTTTCTTT.

This clone was observed a handful of times. This rearrangement joins TRBV30 to TRBJ2-1; D is perhaps TRBD2 (6 bases). Germline CDR1 reads GTSNPN; CDR2 reads SVGIG (reference sequence). The CDR3 is made up of 14 amino acids. Deletions cut 0 bases from V and 5 bases from J, with 11 bases between. For the CDR3, the DNA is TGTGCCTGGAGTGTCCTGGGGGGAAACAATGAGCAGTTCTTC. This gives the protein CAWSVLGGNNEQFF.

This rearrangement joins TRBV29-1 to TRBJ2-7; D is uncertain. Between the trimmed V and J ends, which lost 4 bases and 3 bases, there was a span of 10 bases. CDR1 is SQVTM, CDR2 ANQGSEA, per germline. The CDR3 is made up of 12 amino acids. CDR3 sequence: CSVGHSYYEQYF. The CDR3 region has the DNA TGCAGCGTTGGCCACAGCTACTACGAGCAGTACTTC.

This clone appeared a few times. This chain links TRBV7-9 with TRBJ2-2, with TRBD1 matching 8 bases. Germline-derived CDR1 and CDR2 are SEHNR and FQNEAQ (reference sequence). The CDR3 contains 19 residues. The trim removed 5 bases at V and 7 bases at J, leaving 21 bases unmatched. As DNA, the CDR3 is TGTGCCAGCAGCCTCAAGGCCCTCTACTTACAGGGGGATGGCGGGGAGCTGTTTTTT. It specifies CASSLKALYLQGDGGELFF.

The V call is TRBV10-3, the J call TRBJ2-7, with no clear D. This CDR3 is 12 amino acids long. Trimming left V 2 bases short and J 2 bases short, with 4 bases between. Germline values: CDR1 ENHRY, CDR2 SYGVKD. For the CDR3, the DNA is TGTGCCATCAGTGAGGGCACCTACGAGCAGTACTTC. This translates into CAISEGTYEQYF.

Here the CDR3 reads CASSSGGTGSGELFF. The CDR3 DNA is TGTGCCAGCAGCTCGGGGGGAACAGGGTCCGGGGAGCTGTTTTTT. The chain is built from TRBV11-2 and TRBJ2-2; possibly TRBD2 for D (7 bases). CDR1 and CDR2 (germline): SGHAT, FQNNGV. This CDR3 is 15 amino acids long. Trimming stripped 4 bases from V and 6 bases from J, with 15 bases between. Together with reference TRBV11-2 and TRBJ2-2, the CDR3 gives the full variable domain: EAGVAQSPRYKIIEKRQSVAFWCNPISGHATLYWYQQILGQGPKLLIQFQNNGVVDDSQLPKDRFSAERLKGVDSTLKIQPAKLEDSAVYLCASSSGGTGSGELFFGEGSRLTVL.

The CDR3 here is CASSRRALATEAFF. The CDR3, as DNA: TGTGCCAGCAGCCGACGAGCGCTCGCCACTGAAGCTTTCTTT. The chain carries TRBV14 and TRBJ1-1; D gene ambiguous. Between the trimmed V and J ends, which lost 4 bases and 4 bases, there was a span of 13 bases. Germline V gene data show CDR1 as SGHDN and CDR2 as FVKESK. The CDR3 covers 14 residues.

J is TRBJ2-3 and V is TRBV6-6; D not resolved. Germline assignment: CDR1 MNHNY and CDR2 SVGAGI (reference sequence). V lost 0 bases and J 1 base, leaving 8 bases between the germline ends. This CDR3 contains 15 residues. The CDR3: CASSYSRQGTDTQYF. In nucleotides, the CDR3 is TGTGCCAGCAGTTACTCTAGGCAGGGCACAGATACGCAGTATTTT.

The rearrangement uses TRBV14 and TRBJ2-7; D possibly corresponds to TRBD2 (6 bases). V gave up 0 bases and J gave up 7 bases, with 13 bases separating them. Germline CDR1 SGHDN, CDR2 FVKESK. The CDR3 extends over 14 amino acids. The CDR3 protein is CASSQEWRGGEQYF. The CDR3 DNA reads as TGTGCCAGCAGCCAAGAGTGGCGGGGCGGTGAGCAGTACTTC.

This chain joins TRBV10-3 and TRBJ2-7; 10 bases are shared with TRBD1. Germline loops: CDR1 ENHRY, CDR2 SYGVKD. Trimming removed 6 bases from V and 7 bases from J; junction bases left unmatched: 9. The CDR3 is 14 residues long. CDR3 sequence (DNA): TGTGCCATCAGGCCCGGGACAGGGGACGGTGAGCAGTACTTC. Protein: CAIRPGTGDGEQYF.

This clone came up a few times. V is TRBV5-1 and J is TRBJ2-1, with TRBD2 matching over 8 bases. There are 15 residues in the CDR3. Germline lookup yields CDR1 SGHRS and CDR2 YFSETQ. J lost 7 bases, V lost 2 bases, and 8 bases had no gene match. Written as DNA, the CDR3 is TGCGCCAGCAGCTTAGCGGGGGATCGGTTTAATGAGCAGTTCTTC. The encoded protein is CASSLAGDRFNEQFF.